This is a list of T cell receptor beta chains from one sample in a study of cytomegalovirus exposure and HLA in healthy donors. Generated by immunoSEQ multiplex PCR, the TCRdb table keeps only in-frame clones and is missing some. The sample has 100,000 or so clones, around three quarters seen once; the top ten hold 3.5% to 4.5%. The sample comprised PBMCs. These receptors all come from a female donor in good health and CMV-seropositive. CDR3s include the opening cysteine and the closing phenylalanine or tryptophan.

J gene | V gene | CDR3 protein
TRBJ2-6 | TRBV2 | CASREGQRFSGANVLTF
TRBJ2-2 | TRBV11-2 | CASSLPQYSGGTNTGELFF
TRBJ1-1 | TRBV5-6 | CASSQTGSVAEAFF
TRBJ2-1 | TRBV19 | CASSHQRHNEQFF
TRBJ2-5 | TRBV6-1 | CASKQGETQYF
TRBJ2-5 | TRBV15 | CATSIGTSGHQETQYF
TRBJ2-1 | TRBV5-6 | CASSFTDSYNEQFF
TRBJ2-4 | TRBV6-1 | CASSEALGGKAKNSQYF
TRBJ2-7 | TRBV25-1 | CASGKGLAGSEQYF
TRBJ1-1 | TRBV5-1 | CASSLSTGPRTEAFF
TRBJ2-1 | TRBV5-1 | CASSSIPSSGMHEQFF
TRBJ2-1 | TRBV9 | CASSALTSTKGISYNEQFF
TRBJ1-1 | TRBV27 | CASSFGGGGTEAFF
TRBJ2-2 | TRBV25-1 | CASNGGPGTGELFF
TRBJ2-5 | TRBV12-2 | CAGGSGQQETQYF
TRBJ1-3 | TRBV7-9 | CASSPRGVGNTIYF
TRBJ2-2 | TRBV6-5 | CASSDTGELFF
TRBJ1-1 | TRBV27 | CASSLQGVNTEAFF
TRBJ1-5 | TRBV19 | CASSIDGTGTNQPQHF
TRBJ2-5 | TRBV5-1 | CASSSGTGQETQYF
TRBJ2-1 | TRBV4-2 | CASSQEGGAGGLNEQFF
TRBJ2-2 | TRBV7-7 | CASSLELGTGELFF
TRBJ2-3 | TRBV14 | CASSPRVIAGGRADTQYF
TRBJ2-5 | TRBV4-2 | CASSRGRGEETQYF
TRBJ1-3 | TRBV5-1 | CASSLDPQGPGNTIYF
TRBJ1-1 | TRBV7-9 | CASSPAGRGVDTEAFF
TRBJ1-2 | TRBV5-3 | CARSSDRSYGYTF
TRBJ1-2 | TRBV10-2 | CAILQGEEGYGYTF